The 25 T cell receptor beta chains presented below share a single source sample, sequenced in a study of T cell responses to AZD1222 COVID-19 vaccine. Sequencing was performed with immunoSEQ multiplex PCR; in TCRdb, only in-frame clones are kept and a portion is missing. The table records 210,000 or so clones, about 93% of them present only once. Sequences were derived from peripheral blood, sampled on day 0 of MenACWY control vaccination. The receptor source for this set is an adult in good health.

This chain links TRBV19 with TRBJ2-5; 9 bases map to TRBD1. The CDR3 sequence is 16 residues long. The germline gives CDR1 LNHDA, CDR2 SQIVND (reference sequence). The ends lost 1 base at V and 6 bases at J; junction bases unmatched: 9. The CDR3 loop reads CASSIAGTGNRKTQYF. CDR3 coding DNA: TGTGCCAGTAGTATAGCCGGGACAGGGAATAGGAAGACCCAGTACTTC.

With regard to this clone: The sample holds other DNA sequences that translate to the same CDR3. V is TRBV5-1 and J is TRBJ1-1, with D hard to call. CDR3 length: 13 residues. The V and J ends lost 0 bases and 1 base respectively, with 4 bases between them. The germline CDR1 and CDR2 sequences are SGHRS and YFSETQ. CDR3 sequence: CASSLAKNTEAFF. Written as DNA, the CDR3 is TGCGCCAGCAGCTTGGCCAAGAACACTGAAGCTTTCTTT.

This clone was observed a handful of times. The chain joins TRBV12-3 or TRBV12-4 to TRBJ1-2; D is uncertain. The CDR3 has 13 residues. V was pared by 7 bases and J by 0 bases, with 9 bases between. CDR3 protein: CASTPAPNYGYTF. CDR3 DNA sequence: TGTGCCAGCACCCCGGCACCTAACTATGGCTACACCTTC.

V is TRBV5-4 and J is TRBJ1-6; D remains ambiguous. Trimming took off 1 base at V and 2 bases at J, with 4 bases between the two ends. CDR3 length: 14 residues. From germline, CDR1 is SGHNT and CDR2 YYREEE (reference sequence). Here the CDR3 DNA reads TGTGCCAGCAGCTTGAAGACCTATAATTCACCCCTCCACTTT. Amino acids: CASSLKTYNSPLHF.

The genes are TRBV6-5 and TRBJ2-1; possible D gene TRBD1, 5 bases. This CDR3 spans 14 amino acids. Germline V gene lookup returns CDR1 MNHEY and CDR2 SVGAGI. V lost 8 bases to trimming and J lost 6 bases, with 17 bases between them. CDR3 region: CASGTRTRGNEQFF. As DNA, the CDR3 is TGTGCCAGCGGAACACGGACAAGGGGCAATGAGCAGTTCTTC.

The V and J genes are TRBV7-9 and TRBJ2-1, with 9 bases identical to TRBD1. The CDR3 consists of 14 residues. CDR1 is SEHNR and CDR2 is FQNEAQ in the germline V gene (reference sequence). The V segment lost 3 bases and the J segment 10 bases; nucleotides outside the gene matches: 7. CDR3 sequence (DNA): TGTGCCAGCAGCTTGGGGACAGGGAGCGTCGAGCAGTTCTTC. It translates to CASSLGTGSVEQFF. Full variable domain (remainder filled in from reference TRBV7-9 and TRBJ2-1): DTGVSQNPRHKITKRGQNVTFRCDPISEHNRLYWYRQTLGQGPEFLTYFQNEAQLEKSRLLSDRFSAERPKGSFSTLEIQRTEQGDSAMYLCASSLGTGSVEQFFGPGTRLTVL.

The chain is built from TRBV2 and TRBJ2-1; TRBD1 agrees at 7 bases. Per germline, CDR1 SNHLY and CDR2 FYNNEI. The CDR3 runs 16 residues. Germline trimming cut 6 bases from V and 4 bases from J; bases unmatched to any gene: 12. The CDR3 DNA follows: TGTGCCAGCAGCACTCCGGCCGGGACAGAATACAATGAGCAGTTCTTC. Translated: CASSTPAGTEYNEQFF.

V gene TRBV11-3 combines with J gene TRBJ2-2; tentatively, D is TRBD2 (6 bases). The CDR3 has 17 amino acids. Trimming took off 3 bases at V and 5 bases at J, with 19 bases between the two ends. Germline CDR1 and CDR2: SGHNT and YENEEA. CDR3 DNA: TGTGCCAGCAGCTTGGGGTACGGAGGGGATAAAACCGGGGAGCTGTTTTTT. It specifies CASSLGYGGDKTGELFF. Full variable domain (remainder filled in from reference TRBV11-3 and TRBJ2-2): EAGVVQSPRYKIIEKKQPVAFWCNPISGHNTLYWYLQNLGQGPELLIRYENEEAVDDSQLPKDRFSAERLKGVDSTLKIQPAELGDSAVYLCASSLGYGGDKTGELFFGEGSRLTVL.

The chain has TRBV4-3 and TRBJ1-6; D remains unclear. Germline V gene sequence: CDR1 LGHNA, CDR2 YSLEER. The CDR3 loop spans 16 amino acids. The V gene lost 0 bases and the J gene lost 10 bases, with 16 bases spanning the gap. The CDR3 spells CASSQDMITAGSPLHF. In DNA, the CDR3 is TGCGCCAGCAGCCAAGATATGATCACGGCGGGATCACCCCTCCACTTT.

The chain couples TRBV30 to TRBJ2-5; D might be TRBD1 (6 bases). Germline values: CDR1 GTSNPN, CDR2 SVGIG (reference sequence). V was trimmed by 4 bases and J by 1 base, leaving 10 bases between them. There are 13 residues in the CDR3. In DNA, the CDR3 is TGTGCCTGGAACAGACAGGTCCAAGAGACCCAGTACTTC. It yields the protein CAWNRQVQETQYF.

The chain joins TRBV7-9 to TRBJ2-2; no clear D gene. V lost 4 bases to trimming and J lost 4 bases, with 13 bases between them. Germline assignment: CDR1 SEHNR and CDR2 FQNEAQ (reference sequence). The CDR3 covers 15 residues. Written as DNA, the CDR3 is TGTGCCAGCAGCTGGGCCCAGACGACCACCGGGGAGCTGTTTTTT. Residues: CASSWAQTTTGELFF.

V usage is TRBV19 and J usage is TRBJ2-5; 14 bases map to TRBD2. The V segment lost 5 bases and the J segment 2 bases; nucleotides outside the gene matches: 13. There are 19 residues in the CDR3. CDR1 and CDR2 from the germline V gene are LNHDA and SQIVND (reference sequence). CDR3 sequence: CASSPRGTSGGELQETQYF. CDR3 sequence (DNA): TGTGCCAGTAGTCCCAGAGGGACTAGCGGGGGCGAGTTACAAGAGACCCAGTACTTC.

The chain has TRBV5-8 and TRBJ2-5; D is ambiguous. This CDR3 is 15 amino acids long. Trimming left V 4 bases short and J 0 bases short, with 13 bases between. In germline, CDR1 is SGHTS, CDR2 YDEGEE. The CDR3 here is CASSPVQVYQETQYF. In DNA, the CDR3 is TGTGCCAGCAGCCCGGTCCAGGTATACCAAGAGACCCAGTACTTC.

This chain links TRBV12-3 or TRBV12-4 with TRBJ2-7; 10 bases align to TRBD2. V dropped 10 bases and J dropped 9; count of bases not matched to a gene: 12. The CDR3 extends over 13 amino acids. CDR3 DNA: TGTGCCACTCGGACTAGCGGCTACGAGCGGCAGTACTTC. It is translated as CATRTSGYERQYF.

J is TRBJ2-1 and V is TRBV10-3, with D perhaps matching TRBD1 (7 bases). CDR3 length equals 15 residues. V was cut by 8 bases and J by 5 bases, with 19 bases left in between. Germline assignment: CDR1 ENHRY and CDR2 SYGVKD. The CDR3 nucleotides read TGTGCCATCTCGGGGGCGGACAGGACCAACAATGAGCAGTTCTTC. Its protein product is CAISGADRTNNEQFF.

The chain links TRBV5-1 to TRBJ2-3; D is undetermined. Germline V gives CDR1 SGHRS, CDR2 YFSETQ. This CDR3 spans 15 amino acids. Trimming stripped 0 bases from V and 0 bases from J, with 8 bases between. Here the CDR3 reads CASSLGTTSTDTQYF. CDR3 nucleotide sequence: TGCGCCAGCAGCTTGGGTACGACTAGCACAGATACGCAGTATTTT.

This clone was seen a single time. This chain joins TRBV21-1 and TRBJ1-2; TRBD1 is the table's D call, not checked against the DNA. TRBV21-1 is described as a pseudogene. The CDR3 runs to 17 residues. The CDR3 DNA sequence: TGTGCCAGCAGCAGTCAGAACAGGATTTTATTAATATATGGCTACACCTTC. Residues: CASSSQNRILLIYGYTF.

This sequence joins TRBV25-1 and TRBJ2-2, with 8 bases identical to TRBD1. Germline V gene data show CDR1 as MGHDK and CDR2 as SYGVNS. This CDR3 is 15 amino acids long. V was clipped by 9 bases and J by 1 base; unmatched bases: 7. CDR3 residues: CASRRQGRNTGELFF. DNA of the CDR3: TGTGCCAGTAGGAGACAGGGGAGGAACACCGGGGAGCTGTTTTTT.

This chain connects TRBV19 to TRBJ1-5, with 10 bases identical to TRBD1. V lost 4 bases, J lost 5 bases, and 8 bases stayed unmatched. Germline V gives CDR1 LNHDA, CDR2 SQIVND (reference sequence). The length of the CDR3 is 16 residues. The CDR3 DNA is TGTGCCAGTAGTAACCGACAGGGGGCCTTAGATCAGCCCCAGCATTTT. Translating it yields CASSNRQGALDQPQHF.

The rearrangement joins TRBV5-4 to TRBJ1-2; 7 nucleotides agree with TRBD1. This CDR3 is built from 17 residues. Trimming took 0 bases from V and 7 from J; bases not matched to a gene: 15. CDR1 and CDR2 (germline): SGHNT, YYREEE (reference sequence). In DNA, the CDR3 is TGTGCCAGCAGCTTGGAGGACAGGACGGGGATGCATTTTGGCTACACCTTC. Encoded protein: CASSLEDRTGMHFGYTF. The variable domain in full, completed from reference TRBV5-4 and TRBJ1-2, reads ETGVTQSPTHLIKTRGQQVTLRCSSQSGHNTVSWYQQALGQGPQFIFQYYREEENGRGNFPPRFSGLQFPNYSSELNVNALELDDSALYLCASSLEDRTGMHFGYTFGSGTRLTVV.

The gene calls are TRBV29-1 and TRBJ1-2, with D possibly TRBD1 on 5 matching bases. The CDR3 contains 15 residues. Trimming removed 0 bases from V and 3 bases from J, with 14 bases in between. From germline, CDR1 is SQVTM and CDR2 ANQGSEA. CDR3 amino acids: CSVEDLGAGYYGYTF. DNA of the CDR3: TGCAGCGTTGAAGATTTGGGCGCAGGGTACTATGGCTACACCTTC.

V gene TRBV30 combines with J gene TRBJ1-3; D unresolved. CDR1 GTSNPN and CDR2 SVGIG come from the germline V gene (reference sequence). Between the trimmed V and J ends, which lost 5 bases and 0 bases, there was a span of 11 bases. The CDR3 has 14 amino acids. CDR3 region: CAWLPASSGNTIYF. The CDR3 coding sequence is TGTGCCTGGCTGCCCGCGAGCTCTGGAAACACCATATATTTT.

This clone appeared a single time. The chain has TRBV6-5 and TRBJ1-6; 9 bases agree with TRBD1. After removal of 8 bases from V and 12 bases from J, the junction contained 11 bases not matched to a gene. There are 14 residues in the CDR3. Germline CDR1 and CDR2: MNHEY and SVGAGI. The CDR3 nucleotides are TGTGCCAGCCGAACTGACAGGGGGAACTTACCCCTCCACTTT. Protein product: CASRTDRGNLPLHF.

This rearrangement joins TRBV18 to TRBJ1-5; 7 nucleotides align to TRBD1. The CDR3 is 14 residues long. Unmatched junction bases numbered 8, after V lost 6 bases and J lost 6 bases. Germline CDR1 is KGHSH and CDR2 is LQKENI. The CDR3 loop reads CASSLDRDPQPQHF. As DNA, the CDR3 is TGTGCCAGCTCCCTCGACAGGGATCCTCAGCCCCAGCATTTT. The whole variable domain, remainder taken from reference TRBV18 and TRBJ1-5, is NAGVMQNPRHLVRRRGQEARLRCSPMKGHSHVYWYRQLPEEGLKFMVYLQKENIIDESGMPKERFSAEFPKEGPSILRIQQVVRGDSAAYFCASSLDRDPQPQHFGDGTRLSIL.

This clone appeared a few times. One end of the junction varies from germline; a read error may be responsible. This sequence joins TRBV30 and TRBJ2-7, with a possible D match to TRBD1 (5 bases). Germline CDR1 reads GTSNPN; CDR2 reads SVGIG (reference sequence). CDR3 size: 14 residues. In DNA form, the CDR3 reads TGTGCCTGGGGTGTAGGTGGACACAGCTACGAGCAGTACTTC. Translated, it gives CAWGVGGHSYEQYF.